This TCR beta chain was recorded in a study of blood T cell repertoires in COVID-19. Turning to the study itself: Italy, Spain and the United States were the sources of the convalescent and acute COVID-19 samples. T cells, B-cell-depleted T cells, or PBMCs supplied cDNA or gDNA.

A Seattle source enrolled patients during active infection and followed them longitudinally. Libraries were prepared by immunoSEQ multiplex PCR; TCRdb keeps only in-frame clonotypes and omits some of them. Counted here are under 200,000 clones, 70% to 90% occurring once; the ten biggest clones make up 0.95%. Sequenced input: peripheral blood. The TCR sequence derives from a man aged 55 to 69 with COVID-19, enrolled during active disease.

The CDR3 sequence: CASSLDPGGSTQYF. The CDR3 nucleotides read TGTGCCAGCAGCTTAGATCCGGGCGGGAGTACGCAGTACTTC. The chain recombines TRBV11-2 with TRBJ2-7, with TRBD2 matching over 7 bases. CDR1 SGHAT and CDR2 FQNNGV come from the germline V gene. V was pared by 0 bases and J by 9 bases, with 8 bases of the junction left unmatched. The CDR3 runs 14 residues.